These T cell receptor beta chains were read from a single sample in a study of blood T cells in healthy people across ages. TCRdb re-analysed the 5' RACE reads in MiXCR, keeping a single row per CDR3 protein. This sample has approximately 760,000 distinct CDR3 sequences, with 25% found just once. These same data were also listed under a study on T cells of mothers and their children.

The material sequenced was blood. These receptors were collected from a boy between 10 and 17 years old in good health. Both conserved end residues are part of each CDR3. The D gene is left open where the match is weak. The size of a clone is reported for some rows only, either as once, few or many, or as a class for expanded clones.

V gene	J gene	D gene	clone size	CDR3 DNA	CDR3 protein
TRBV29-1	TRBJ2-2	-	-	TGCAGCGTTGTGGAGGGCTCCGGGGAGCTGTTTTTT	CSVVEGSGELFF
TRBV7-2	TRBJ1-4	-	-	TGTGCCAGCAGCTTAGATCTGGGTGTAAGCGAAAAACTGTTTTTT	CASSLDLGVSEKLFF
TRBV9	TRBJ2-6	-	-	TGTGCCAGCAGCGTAAGGGGGGATCTAGAGCGCTCTGGGGCCAACGTCCTGACTTTC	CASSVRGDLERSGANVLTF
TRBV7-6	TRBJ1-2	-	few	TGTGCCAGCAGCCCGACAGACGGTAATAACTATGGCTACACCTTC	CASSPTDGNNYGYTF
TRBV6-6	TRBJ1-1	-	-	TGTGCCAGCAGTTCCGGGGGGCTGACTGAAGCTTTCTTT	CASSSGGLTEAFF
TRBV4-3	TRBJ2-7	-	few	TGCGCCAGCAGCCAAGATTCAGACTTCTCCTACGAGCAGTACTTC	CASSQDSDFSYEQYF
TRBV2	TRBJ1-3	-	-	TGTGCCAGCAGCGCGACAGCCCGTCTATATTTT	CASSATARLYF
TRBV28	TRBJ2-5	TRBD2	-	TGTGCCAGCAGTCCCCCCTTCCCAGCGGGAAGGCAAGAGACCCAGTACTTC	CASSPPFPAGRQETQYF
TRBV3-1	TRBJ2-7	TRBD2	-	TGTGCCAGCAGCCAAGGGACTAGCGGGAGGGCCCCCTACGAGCAGTACTTC	CASSQGTSGRAPYEQYF
TRBV28	TRBJ2-7	-	-	TGTGCCGGCAGGCGGCAGGCCAGCTCCTACGAGCAGTACTTC	CAGRRQASSYEQYF
TRBV11-3	TRBJ2-7	-	few	TGTGCCAGCAGCTTAGTTCCCTGGCGGCCGCGGAACGAGCAGTACTTC	CASSLVPWRPRNEQYF
TRBV5-1	TRBJ2-2	TRBD2	few	TGCGCCAGCAGCTTAGAGCGGGAGAAGACCGGGGAGCTGTTCTTT	CASSLEREKTGELFF
TRBV20-1	TRBJ2-3	-	-	TGCAGTGCTACAATCACAGATACGCAGTATTTT	CSATITDTQYF
TRBV7-3	TRBJ2-3	TRBD2	-	TGTGCCAGCAGCTTATTGGGCGGGGGTGGGGCAGATACGCAGTATTTT	CASSLLGGGGADTQYF
TRBV4-3	TRBJ2-7	-	-	TGCGCCAGCAGCCAAGATGCACCGGGGCACTCCTACGAGCAGTACTTC	CASSQDAPGHSYEQYF
TRBV20-1	TRBJ2-5	TRBD1	-	TGCAGTGCAAAGGACAGGAGAGAGACCCAGTACTTC	CSAKDRRETQYF
TRBV28	TRBJ1-5	-	-	TGTGCCAGCAATGAGAACTACTTCGTGAGCAATCAGCCCCAGCATTTT	CASNENYFVSNQPQHF